The 22 T cell receptor beta chains presented below share a single source sample, sequenced in a study of sequential checkpoint blockade in melanoma. Stated treatment: randomized to nivolumab then ipilimumab (arm A) or the reverse (arm B). The method was immunoSEQ multiplex PCR; TCRdb's version includes in-frame clones alone and lacks a portion of them. The sample yields approximately 21,000 clones, roughly four fifths seen once. Sample: CD8+ T cells sorted from blood (inferred from file names), taken from a patient given nivolumab and ipilimumab in sequence. The receptors derive from a human donor with melanoma.

This clone is a singleton in its sample. The V and J genes are TRBV18 and TRBJ1-5; 9 positions agree with TRBD1. The CDR3 totals 14 residues. J gave up 5 bases and V 3 bases, and 2 bases lay outside the gene matches. Per germline, CDR1 KGHSH and CDR2 LQKENI. The CDR3 region has the DNA TGTGCCAGCTCACCGACAGGGGGGCATCAGCCCCAGCATTTT. Translated: CASSPTGGHQPQHF.

A few counts support this clone. The CDR3 region has the DNA TGTGCCAGCAGCCCAGGGCAGCGGGAAGCAGATACGCAGTATTTT. This gives the protein CASSPGQREADTQYF. The chain is built from TRBV7-2 and TRBJ2-3; 7 nucleotides match TRBD2. Trimming at V came to 5 bases and at J to 4 bases, leaving 9 bases not matched to a gene. The germline CDR1 and CDR2 sequences are SGHTA and FQGNSA. CDR3 length equals 15 residues. Full variable domain (missing parts from reference TRBV7-2 and TRBJ2-3): GAGVSQSPSNKVTEKGKDVELRCDPISGHTALYWYRQSLGQGLEFLIYFQGNSAPDKSGLPSDRFSAERTGGSVSTLTIQRTQQEDSAVYLCASSPGQREADTQYFGPGTRLTVL.

The chain couples TRBV2 to TRBJ1-2, with 7 nucleotides matching TRBD1. V was pared by 0 bases and J by 5 bases, with 0 bases of the junction left unmatched. Germline CDR1 and CDR2: SNHLY and FYNNEI. The CDR3 consists of 13 residues. CDR3 nucleotide sequence: TGTGCCAGCAGTGAAGCGGGACAGTATGGCTACACCTTC. Amino acids: CASSEAGQYGYTF. Filled out from reference TRBV2 and TRBJ1-2, the complete variable domain reads EPEVTQTPSHQVTQMGQEVILRCVPISNHLYFYWYRQILGQKVEFLVSFYNNEISEKSEIFDDQFSVERPDGSNFTLKIRSTKLEDSAMYFCASSEAGQYGYTFGSGTRLTVV.

V usage is TRBV4-2 and J usage is TRBJ2-1, with TRBD2 matching over 9 bases. This CDR3 contains 18 residues. The V segment lost 3 bases and the J segment 7 bases; nucleotides outside the gene matches: 16. Looked up from germline, CDR1 is LGHNA and CDR2 is YNFKEQ. CDR3: CASSQPYGPGLAGNEQFF. The CDR3 DNA sequence: TGTGCCAGCAGCCAGCCCTACGGTCCGGGACTAGCCGGGAATGAGCAGTTCTTC.

The rearrangement joins TRBV10-2 to TRBJ1-1; 8 bases agree with TRBD1. Germline values: CDR1 WSHSY, CDR2 SAAADI. This CDR3 spans 14 amino acids. The V segment lost 6 bases and the J segment 1 base; nucleotides outside the gene matches: 4. CDR3 sequence reads: CASRDRAENTEAFF. The CDR3 DNA reads as TGCGCCAGCAGGGACAGGGCGGAGAACACTGAAGCTTTCTTT.

The CDR3 sequence: CASSQVGGLAVYEQYF. The CDR3, as DNA: TGTGCCAGCAGCCAGGTCGGGGGACTAGCGGTCTACGAGCAGTACTTC. The chain is built from TRBV14 and TRBJ2-7; TRBD2 agrees at 11 bases. The CDR3 sequence is 16 residues long. J lost 3 bases, V lost 3 bases, and 7 bases had no gene match. The V gene's germline CDR1 is SGHDN and CDR2 FVKESK.

The chain links TRBV6-1 to TRBJ1-5; D is uncertain. Germline CDR1 is MNHNS and CDR2 is SASEGT. The length of the CDR3 is 14 residues. The V gene lost 7 bases and the J gene lost 5 bases, with 15 bases spanning the gap. The CDR3 here is CASIADGGYQPQHF. The CDR3 nucleotides are TGTGCCAGCATCGCGGATGGAGGCTATCAGCCCCAGCATTTT.

V usage is TRBV2 and J usage is TRBJ2-2, with 9 bases fitting TRBD1. Looked up from germline, CDR1 is SNHLY and CDR2 is FYNNEI. J lost 3 bases, V lost 7 bases, and 3 bases had no gene match. CDR3 length: 14 residues. The CDR3 sequence: CASNTGGDTGELFF. The DNA for the CDR3 is TGTGCCAGCAACACAGGGGGCGACACCGGGGAGCTGTTTTTT.

The rearrangement joins TRBV30 to TRBJ2-3; TRBD1 agrees at 8 bases. The V gene end was trimmed by 1 base and the J gene end by 4 bases; junction bases not matched to a gene: 7. There are 15 residues in the CDR3. Germline V gene lookup returns CDR1 GTSNPN and CDR2 SVGIG (reference sequence). CDR3 residues: CAWSGRTGLADTQYF. For the CDR3, the DNA is TGTGCCTGGAGTGGCAGGACAGGGTTAGCAGATACGCAGTATTTT.

The V and J genes are TRBV28 and TRBJ1-5; TRBD1 is a possible D gene (5 bases). CDR3 length: 17 amino acids. Trimming cost V 9 bases and J 0 bases, with 21 bases left between them. The germline V gene encodes CDR1 MDHEN and CDR2 SYDVKM. The CDR3 loop reads CASRGRTGMYSNQPQHF. In DNA form, the CDR3 reads TGTGCCAGTCGGGGGAGGACTGGAATGTATAGCAATCAGCCCCAGCATTTT. The variable domain in full, with the rest retrieved from reference TRBV28 and TRBJ1-5, is DVKVTQSSRYLVKRTGEKVFLECVQDMDHENMFWYRQDPGLGLRLIYFSYDVKMKEKGDIPEGYSVSREKKERFSLILESASTNQTSMYLCASRGRTGMYSNQPQHFGDGTRLSIL.

This chain uses TRBV7-2 with TRBJ2-5; D gene uncertain. Trimming left V 0 bases short and J 4 bases short, with 3 bases between. This CDR3 is 12 amino acids long. Germline V gene sequence: CDR1 SGHTA, CDR2 FQGNSA. DNA of the CDR3: TGTGCCAGCAGCTTAGCCAGAGAGACCCAGTACTTC. As protein: CASSLARETQYF. The variable domain in full, with the rest retrieved from reference TRBV7-2 and TRBJ2-5, is GAGVSQSPSNKVTEKGKDVELRCDPISGHTALYWYRQSLGQGLEFLIYFQGNSAPDKSGLPSDRFSAERTGGSVSTLTIQRTQQEDSAVYLCASSLARETQYFGPGTRLLVL.

J is TRBJ1-1 and V is TRBV29-1, with 7 bases that match TRBD1. The V and J ends lost 6 bases and 5 bases, in that order; junction bases with no gene match: 9. The CDR3 is made up of 13 amino acids. Germline CDR1 is SQVTM and CDR2 is ANQGSEA. CDR3 DNA sequence: TGCAGCGTAAACAGGGGAGCAGGGACTGAAGCTTTCTTT. Amino acids: CSVNRGAGTEAFF.

The CDR3 protein is CASSLGTGAGNEKLFF. The CDR3 DNA reads TGCGCCAGCAGCCTTGGGACAGGGGCGGGTAATGAAAAACTGTTTTTT. The J gene is TRBJ1-4, the V gene TRBV5-1; 10 bases are shared with TRBD1. The CDR3 runs 16 residues. The germline CDR1 and CDR2 sequences are SGHRS and YFSETQ. V was clipped by 4 bases and J by 4 bases; unmatched bases: 7.

CDR3: CASSQAEGAGANVLTF. For the CDR3, the DNA is TGCGCCAGCAGCCAAGCCGAAGGGGCCGGGGCCAACGTCCTGACTTTC. The chain carries TRBV4-3 and TRBJ2-6; a weak D match, TRBD1 (5 bases). CDR3 length: 16 residues. V was trimmed by 1 base and J by 4 bases, leaving 11 bases between them. CDR1 LGHNA and CDR2 YSLEER come from the germline V gene.

This clone has more than one count but fewer than ten. V usage is TRBV5-1 and J usage is TRBJ2-3, with 9 bases that match TRBD2. The CDR3 is 16 residues long. V gave up 0 bases and J gave up 4 bases; unmatched junction bases: 6. The germline V gene encodes CDR1 SGHRS and CDR2 YFSETQ. CDR3 bases: TGCGCCAGCAGCTTGGGCTCTAGCGGGACCCCAGATACGCAGTATTTT. This translates into CASSLGSSGTPDTQYF. Complete variable domain (other parts from reference TRBV5-1 and TRBJ2-3): KAGVTQTPRYLIKTRGQQVTLSCSPISGHRSVSWYQQTPGQGLQFLFEYFSETQRNKGNFPGRFSGRQFSNSRSEMNVSTLELGDSALYLCASSLGSSGTPDTQYFGPGTRLTVL.

About this clone itself: At one boundary the junction diverges from the germline segment, which might be a read error. This chain connects TRBV7-7 to TRBJ2-7, with D tentatively TRBD2 (6 bases). CDR3 length equals 14 residues. Germline values: CDR1 SSHAT, CDR2 FNYEAQ (reference sequence). CDR3: CASSRAGTPYEQYF. The CDR3 DNA is TGTGCTAGCAGCCGCGCCGGGACTCCATACGAGCAGTACTTC.

The chain uses TRBV10-3 and TRBJ1-4; D is undetermined. From germline, CDR1 is ENHRY and CDR2 SYGVKD. CDR3 size: 14 residues. V gave up 6 bases and J gave up 0 bases, with 8 bases separating them. The CDR3 reads CAISRGATNEKLFF. Written as DNA, the CDR3 is TGTGCCATCAGCCGCGGGGCAACTAATGAAAAACTGTTTTTT.

The V gene is TRBV18, the J gene TRBJ2-3, with D tentatively TRBD1 (5 bases). Trimming left V 6 bases short and J 2 bases short, with 12 bases between. This CDR3 region has 14 residues. CDR1 and CDR2 from the germline V gene are KGHSH and LQKENI. The CDR3 reads CASSQGSATDTQYF. DNA of the CDR3: TGTGCCAGCTCCCAGGGTTCCGCCACAGATACGCAGTATTTT.

This chain connects TRBV19 to TRBJ1-5; a weak D match, TRBD1 (5 bases). The CDR3 covers 15 residues. CDR1 is LNHDA and CDR2 is SQIVND in the germline V gene (reference sequence). The V end was cut by 2 bases, the J end by 2 bases, with 10 bases between. The CDR3 region is CASSISGDGNQPQHF. The CDR3 coding sequence is TGTGCCAGTAGTATATCGGGGGACGGCAATCAGCCCCAGCATTTT.

J is TRBJ2-2 and V is TRBV18, with D possibly being TRBD1 (6 bases). The V end lost 3 bases, the J end lost 2 bases, and 16 bases lay between the germline ends. The CDR3 has 17 amino acids. Germline loops: CDR1 KGHSH, CDR2 LQKENI. CDR3 nucleotide sequence: TGTGCCAGCTCACCGACCGGCACAGGGACCAACACCGGGGAGCTGTTTTTT. Amino acids: CASSPTGTGTNTGELFF. The whole variable domain, filled in from reference TRBV18 and TRBJ2-2, reads NAGVMQNPRHLVRRRGQEARLRCSPMKGHSHVYWYRQLPEEGLKFMVYLQKENIIDESGMPKERFSAEFPKEGPSILRIQQVVRGDSAAYFCASSPTGTGTNTGELFFGEGSRLTVL.

The chain recombines TRBV28 with TRBJ2-7, with no clear D. Germline CDR1 MDHEN, CDR2 SYDVKM. The CDR3 length is 14 residues. The V end was cut by 6 bases, the J end by 0 bases, with 12 bases between. The CDR3 region is CASRGAQSSYEQYF. The CDR3 DNA reads TGTGCCAGCAGGGGCGCACAGAGCTCCTACGAGCAGTACTTC.

The chain employs TRBV7-9 and TRBJ2-1; 8 positions match TRBD1. Germline CDR1 and CDR2: SEHNR and FQNEAQ (reference sequence). The CDR3 has 16 residues. J lost 6 bases, V lost 3 bases, and 10 bases had no gene match. The DNA for the CDR3 is TGTGCCAGCAGCTTTTCCAGGGGGCGGCAAGGCAATGAGCAGTTCTTC. Protein sequence: CASSFSRGRQGNEQFF.